The entry below gives a single T cell receptor beta chain sequence along with its context. The repertoire was sequenced with immunoSEQ multiplex PCR; TCRdb's copy has only in-frame clones and lacks some. The data hold about 82,000 clones, with about 78% observed a single time. This sample was included in a study of radiotherapy plus CTLA-4 blockade in lung cancer. The V gene end was trimmed by 0 bases and the J gene end by 3 bases; junction bases not matched to a gene: 0. Germline-derived CDR1 and CDR2 are SGHTA and FQGNSA. The CDR3 runs to 15 residues. The rearrangement links TRBV7-2 to TRBJ2-1; TRBD2 agrees at 9 bases. Sequencing used peripheral blood, obtained from a patient treated with radiotherapy plus ipilimumab. The sequence was obtained from a human donor with non-small cell lung cancer that progressed on radiotherapy plus ipilimumab. This CDR3 is CASSLASGGYNEQFF. In DNA form, the CDR3 reads TGTGCCAGCAGCTTAGCTAGCGGGGGCTACAATGAGCAGTTCTTC. The full variable domain, its missing parts supplied by reference TRBV7-2 and TRBJ2-1, is GAGVSQSPSNKVTEKGKDVELRCDPISGHTALYWYRQSLGQGLEFLIYFQGNSAPDKSGLPSDRFSAERTGGSVSTLTIQRTQQEDSAVYLCASSLASGGYNEQFFGPGTRLTVL.